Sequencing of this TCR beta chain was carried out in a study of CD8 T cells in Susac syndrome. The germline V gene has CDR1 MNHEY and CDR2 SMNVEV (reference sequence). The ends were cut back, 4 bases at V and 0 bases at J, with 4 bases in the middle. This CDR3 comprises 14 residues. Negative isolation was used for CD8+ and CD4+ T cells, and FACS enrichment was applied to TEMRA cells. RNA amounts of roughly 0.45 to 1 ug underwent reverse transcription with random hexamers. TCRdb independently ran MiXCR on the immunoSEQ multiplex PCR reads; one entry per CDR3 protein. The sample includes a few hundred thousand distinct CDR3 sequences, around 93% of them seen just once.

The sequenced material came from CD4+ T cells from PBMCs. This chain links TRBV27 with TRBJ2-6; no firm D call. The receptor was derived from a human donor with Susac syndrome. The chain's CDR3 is CASSWISGANVLTF. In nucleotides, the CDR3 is TGTGCCAGCAGTTGGATCTCTGGGGCCAACGTCCTGACTTTC.